This T cell receptor beta chain was identified during a study of beta chain features in type 1 diabetes (dated by TCRdb to the late 2010s). With regard to the full study: Mean age, gender distribution, total cell number and subset yield were not different between patients and healthy donors. In the study, recently diagnosed type 1 diabetes patients and matched healthy donors were compared on the TCRB repertoires of their sorted circulating CD4+ T cell subsets. Whereas all 28 donors provided naive and central memory subsets, regulatory and stem cell-like memory subsets were isolated from just 8 patients and about eight healthy donors. A total of approximately 110,000,000 sorted cells were examined across all samples, and a strong correlation was observed between cell number per subset and RNA yield. The research as a whole found: Naive, central memory and regulatory TCRB repertoires appeared more similar among patients than among healthy donors. In all four CD4+ subsets, TCRB CDR3 length was moderately but significantly shorter in type 1 diabetes patients. Only small numbers of individuals were included in the HLA sub-analyses, which left unresolved whether HLA type had any influence on TCRB rearrangement. Fewer insertions and more nucleotide deletions at VDJ recombination sites were observed in patients with type 1 diabetes, implying thymic rearrangement abnormalities. Sequencing cDNA rather than genomic DNA could over-represent highly expressing activated cells, although activation and CD3 levels did not differ between groups. PCR may preferentially amplify shorter templates, but because patient and control samples were amplified and corrected together, any resulting skew would affect both groups equally.

From each donor, a single peripheral blood sample of about 100 mL on average was drawn into heparinised tubes. A BD FACSAria II and a panel including CD45RO, CCR7, CD25, CD127, CD95 and CD27 were used to sort naive, central memory, regulatory and stem cell-like memory CD4+ T cells. A purity above 98% was achieved for all sorted populations. Right away, PBMCs were isolated by Lymphoprep density gradient centrifugation and were stained directly, with no culture step. Samples were stained and sorted in pairs, with one healthy donor and one patient per experiment, so that batch effects were minimized. The CDR3 numbers 11 residues from cysteine through phenylalanine. The read is trimmed to its CDR3 DNA, 33 bases read in frame from base 1. As encoded in the germline V gene (reference sequence), CDR1 is DFQATT while CDR2 is SNEGSKA. Trimmed from V: 0 bases; trimmed from J: 9 bases; junction bases lacking a gene match: 2.

The entire amount of isolated RNA was reverse transcribed using the High Capacity cDNA Reverse Transcription Kit, so the sequenced TCRB transcripts were expressed ones. Deep immunoSEQ sequencing was applied to naive, central memory and regulatory T cell samples, giving an average of around 4 million total reads per sample. Sorted cells were lysed in RLT buffer and RNA was extracted with DNase-treated RNeasy Micro or Mini kits, depending on cell number. To prevent cross-contamination, each cell subset was processed individually, whereas patient and healthy donor samples were processed jointly. Using the immunoSEQ multiplex PCR, TCRB sequences were amplified from cDNA into 87-bp fragments spanning the CDR3 region. Amplicons were sequenced on the Illumina HiSeq platform. The study's processing was this. Synthetic template baselines were used to correct PCR bias computationally, reads within Hamming distance 2 were collapsed, and singletons that could not be merged were discarded. Reads were aligned against IMGT so that V, D and J genes, CDR3 length and insertions or deletions at six rearrangement sites could be assigned. Within each subset, clonotype counts were normalized to the number of sorted cells before true diversity and Gini coefficients were calculated with the tcR R package. The overlap coefficient, calculated on TCRB nucleotide sequences, was used to measure repertoire sharing. Held by TCRdb, this immuneACCESS table contains in-frame sequences only and omits some clones. Under half of the omission traces to an unresolved V gene where checked; the cause of the rest is unknown. V, J and clone size are those of that table, while D and trimming were read from the DNA. Counted in this sample were almost 350,000 clones; less than 9.5% of them appeared once. The ten largest clones take up approximately 0.44% of the sample.

Regarding this clone: Its antigen remains unidentified. Per-base qualities were not stored, and no clone one base away is much larger.

Sample: central memory CD4+ T cells from blood. The chain couples TRBV20-1 to TRBJ2-7; TRBD2 lines up with 7 middle nucleotides. This receptor was obtained from a woman under 30 in good health. The nucleotide sequence reads as follows: TGCAGTGCTAGAGATGGCGGGAGGCAGTACTTC. Its coded protein is CSARDGGRQYF.